This T cell receptor (beta chain) was documented in a study of CD8+ T cells in alopecia areata. Study in general: Treatment of the treated patients consisted of oral tofacitinib, 5 to 10 mg twice daily.

Specified treatment: oral pan-JAK inhibitor, 5-10 mg twice daily. Samples from alopecia areata patients were lesional scalp punch biopsies and peripheral blood. This clone was detected a few times. The CDR3 sequence is 14 residues long. Trimming left V 4 bases short and J 6 bases short, with 13 bases between. Germline lookup yields CDR1 GTSNPN and CDR2 SVGIG (reference sequence). Once RNA had been extracted, it was reverse transcribed into cDNA to act as the sequencing template. Clones were sequenced by immunoSEQ multiplex PCR, and TCRdb holds only the in-frame ones, with some missing. In the table there are over 200,000 clones, 64% of which are singletons.

The input for sequencing was CD4+ T cells sorted from blood, taken at week 4, from a patient treated with tofacitinib. The chain has TRBV30 and TRBJ1-6; D remains ambiguous. This sequence was found in a human donor with alopecia areata. CDR3 residues: CAWTRDPGNSPLHF. CDR3 coding DNA: TGTGCCTGGACTCGGGATCCCGGTAATTCACCCCTCCACTTT.